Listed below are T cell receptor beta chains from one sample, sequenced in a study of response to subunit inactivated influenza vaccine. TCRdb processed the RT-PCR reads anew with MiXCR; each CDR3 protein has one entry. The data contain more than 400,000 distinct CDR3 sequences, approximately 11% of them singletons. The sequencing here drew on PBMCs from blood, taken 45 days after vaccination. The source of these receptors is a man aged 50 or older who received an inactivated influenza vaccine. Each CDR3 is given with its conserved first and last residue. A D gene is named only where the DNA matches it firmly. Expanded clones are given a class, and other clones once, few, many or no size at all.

CASSLEWGARYNEQFF | TGTGCCAGCAGCCTGGAGTGGGGGGCGCGGTACAATGAGCAGTTCTTC | TRBJ2-1 | NA | TRBV5-5 | NA
CASSHGTMNTEAFF | TGTGCCAGCAGCCACGGGACAATGAACACTGAAGCTTTCTTT | TRBJ1-1 | NA | TRBV3-1 | few
CASRPGTSGITDTQYF | TGCGCCAGCAGACCCGGGACTAGCGGGATCACAGATACGCAGTATTTT | TRBJ2-3 | TRBD2 | TRBV5-1 | many
CASSQEHGMRYGYTF | TGTGCCAGCAGCCAAGAGCACGGGATGCGGTATGGCTACACCTTC | TRBJ1-2 | NA | TRBV4-2 | few
CASSLGSAGGTGELFF | TGTGCCAGCAGCTTAGGATCTGCGGGAGGTACCGGGGAGCTGTTTTTT | TRBJ2-2 | TRBD2 | TRBV7-3 | NA
CASSATEGYEQYF | TGTGCCAGCAGTGCGACAGAAGGATACGAGCAGTACTTC | TRBJ2-7 | NA | TRBV12-3/TRBV12-4 | few
CASRPGLALYNEQFF | TGTGCCAGCAGGCCGGGACTAGCGCTTTACAATGAGCAGTTCTTC | TRBJ2-1 | TRBD2 | TRBV3-1 | few
CSVLSRGRDGYTF | TGCAGCGTTTTATCCAGGGGGCGGGATGGCTACACCTTC | TRBJ1-2 | TRBD1 | TRBV29-1 | many
CASSFSLDLYNEQFF | TGTGCCAGCAGTTTTTCACTAGACTTGTACAATGAGCAGTTCTTC | TRBJ2-1 | NA | TRBV12-3/TRBV12-4 | NA
CASSFNRDRGFQETQYF | TGTGCCAGCAGCTTCAACCGGGACAGGGGATTCCAAGAGACCCAGTACTTC | TRBJ2-5 | TRBD1 | TRBV11-2 | many
CASSLARDSYTDTQYF | TGTGCCAGCAGCTTAGCAAGGGACTCTTACACAGATACGCAGTATTTT | TRBJ2-3 | NA | TRBV7-8 | NA
CSAPPSRSGGEKLFF | TGCAGTGCTCCCCCCTCGAGGAGCGGCGGGGAAAAACTGTTTTTT | TRBJ1-4 | NA | TRBV20-1 | few
CASSLAWQGVSEAFF | TGCGCCAGCAGCTTGGCCTGGCAGGGGGTTTCTGAAGCTTTCTTT | TRBJ1-1 | TRBD1 | TRBV5-1 | few
CASSFRGQGTYEQYF | TGTGCCAGCAGTTTCAGGGGACAGGGGACGTACGAGCAGTACTTC | TRBJ2-7 | TRBD1 | TRBV28 | few
CASSIGLAGTKGTDTQYF | TGTGCCAGCAGTATAGGACTAGCGGGGACTAAAGGCACAGATACGCAGTATTTT | TRBJ2-3 | TRBD2 | TRBV6-1 | many
CSAREVQGADGNTIYF | TGCAGTGCTAGAGAAGTCCAGGGGGCCGATGGAAACACCATATATTTT | TRBJ1-3 | TRBD1 | TRBV20-1 | many
CASSAGTGPGNTEAFF | TGCGCCAGCAGCGCCGGGACAGGGCCGGGAAACACTGAAGCTTTCTTT | TRBJ1-1 | TRBD1 | TRBV5-1 | few
CASSLGNAPRGYTF | TGCGCCAGCAGCTTGGGAAATGCGCCCCGAGGCTACACCTTC | TRBJ1-2 | NA | TRBV5-1 | NA
CASSEGLAGVPSYNEQFF | TGTGCCAGCAGTGAAGGGCTAGCGGGAGTCCCGTCCTACAATGAGCAGTTCTTC | TRBJ2-1 | TRBD2 | TRBV6-1 | NA
CASSGQAGDTQYF | TGCGCCAGCAGTGGACAGGCGGGAGATACGCAGTATTTT | TRBJ2-3 | TRBD1 | TRBV5-1 | NA
CASKGQEGPIGEAFF | TGTGCCAGCAAAGGACAGGAGGGTCCTATTGGTGAAGCTTTCTTT | TRBJ1-1 | TRBD1 | TRBV2 | NA
CASKVTSTDTQYF | TGTGCCAGCAAGGTCACAAGCACAGATACGCAGTATTTT | TRBJ2-3 | NA | TRBV12-3/TRBV12-4 | NA
CASSQDQHPGNTIYF | TGCGCCAGCAGCCAAGATCAGCACCCTGGAAACACCATATATTTT | TRBJ1-3 | NA | TRBV4-3 | NA
CAISAGGGTGELFF | TGTGCCATCAGTGCCGGGGGGGGCACCGGGGAGCTGTTTTTT | TRBJ2-2 | TRBD2 | TRBV10-3 | NA
CASSLDRLEAFF | TGTGCCAGCAGCTTGGACAGACTTGAAGCTTTCTTT | TRBJ1-1 | NA | TRBV7-8 | few
CASSFGGGSNEQFF | TGTGCCAGCAGTTTCGGTGGGGGCAGCAATGAGCAGTTCTTC | TRBJ2-1 | NA | TRBV28 | NA
CSARAGTSGSPSYNEQFF | TGCAGTGCTAGGGCCGGGACTAGCGGGAGCCCCTCCTACAATGAGCAGTTCTTC | TRBJ2-1 | TRBD2 | TRBV20-1 | NA
CASRNRRFSRVRENYGYTF | TGTGCCAGCAGGAACAGGCGGTTTAGTAGGGTCCGAGAGAACTATGGCTACACCTTC | TRBJ1-2 | NA | TRBV2 | few
CATSRDVQNQETQYF | TGTGCCACCAGCAGAGATGTGCAGAACCAAGAGACCCAGTACTTC | TRBJ2-5 | NA | TRBV15 | medium-sized
CASAGLAGPDTQYF | TGTGCCAGTGCGGGACTAGCGGGGCCAGATACGCAGTATTTT | TRBJ2-3 | TRBD2 | TRBV28 | NA
CASSPPGLLGWTQYF | TGTGCCAGCAGCCCTCCCGGACTTCTGGGGTGGACCCAGTACTTC | TRBJ2-5 | NA | TRBV7-9 | many
CATSRGTGTTEAFF | TGTGCCACCAGCAGGGGGACAGGTACCACTGAAGCTTTCTTT | TRBJ1-1 | TRBD1 | TRBV15 | NA
CASSHRDFSTDTQYF | TGTGCCAGCAGTCACCGGGACTTTAGCACAGATACGCAGTATTTT | TRBJ2-3 | NA | TRBV28 | few
CASSQGTYEQYF | TGTGCCAGCAGTCAGGGGACGTACGAGCAGTACTTC | TRBJ2-7 | NA | TRBV2 | many
CSASRSVVTGELFF | TGCAGTGCTAGCCGGTCCGTAGTAACCGGGGAGCTGTTTTTT | TRBJ2-2 | NA | TRBV20-1 | few
CASSSLPTSGKEETQYF | TGCGCCAGCAGCTCCCTCCCAACTAGCGGGAAAGAAGAGACCCAGTACTTC | TRBJ2-5 | TRBD2 | TRBV5-1 | NA
CASSVGITSGGFADTQYF | TGTGCCAGCAGCGTAGGGATAACTAGCGGGGGTTTTGCAGATACGCAGTATTTT | TRBJ2-3 | TRBD2 | TRBV9 | few
CASSLGVGQGISYNEQFF | TGCGCCAGCAGCTTGGGAGTGGGACAGGGCATCTCCTACAATGAGCAGTTCTTC | TRBJ2-1 | TRBD1 | TRBV5-1 | few
CSAMTGSNQPQHF | TGCAGCGCCATGACAGGGAGCAATCAGCCCCAGCATTTT | TRBJ1-5 | TRBD1 | TRBV29-1 | few
CASSPLTGGVGPAFF | TGTGCCAGCTCACCCCTGACGGGGGGCGTTGGCCCTGCGTTCTTC | TRBJ2-1 | NA | TRBV18 | few
CASGLVLQSSNYGYTF | TGTGCTAGTGGTTTGGTACTTCAGTCATCTAACTATGGCTACACCTTC | TRBJ1-2 | NA | TRBV12-5 | NA